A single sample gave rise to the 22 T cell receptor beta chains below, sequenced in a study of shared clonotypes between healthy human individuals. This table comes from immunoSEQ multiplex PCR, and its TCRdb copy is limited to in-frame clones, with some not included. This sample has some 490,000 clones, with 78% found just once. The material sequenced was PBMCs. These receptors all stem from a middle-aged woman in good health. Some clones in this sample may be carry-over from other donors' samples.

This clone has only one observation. Here the CDR3 reads CASSSRLAVQFF. CDR3 in DNA: TGTGCCAGTAGTTCGCGGCTAGCGGTACAGTTCTTC. The chain joins TRBV19 to TRBJ2-1, with TRBD2 matching over 7 bases. Trimming removed 5 bases from V and 13 bases from J; junction bases left unmatched: 8. Germline CDR1 and CDR2: LNHDA and SQIVND (reference sequence). The CDR3 runs to 12 residues.

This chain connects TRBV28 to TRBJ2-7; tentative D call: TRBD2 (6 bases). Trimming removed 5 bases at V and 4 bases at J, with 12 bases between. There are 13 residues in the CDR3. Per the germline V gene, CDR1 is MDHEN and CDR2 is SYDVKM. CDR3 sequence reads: CASSPGSLYEQYF. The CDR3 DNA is TGTGCCAGCAGTCCCGGGAGCTTGTACGAGCAGTACTTC.

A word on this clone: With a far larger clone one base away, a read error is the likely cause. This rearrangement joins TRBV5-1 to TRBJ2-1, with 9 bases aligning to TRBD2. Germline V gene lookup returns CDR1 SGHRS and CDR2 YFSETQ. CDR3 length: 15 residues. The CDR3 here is CASGLVVAGVLEQFF. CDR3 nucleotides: TGCGCCAGCGGCTTGGTAGTAGCGGGAGTCCTGGAGCAGTTCTTC. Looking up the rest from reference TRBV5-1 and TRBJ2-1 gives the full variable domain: KAGVTQTPRYLIKTRGQQVTLSCSPISGHRSVSWYQQTPGQGLQFLFEYFSETQRNKGNFPGRFSGRQFSNSRSEMNVSTLELGDSALYLCASGLVVAGVLEQFFGPGTRLTVL.

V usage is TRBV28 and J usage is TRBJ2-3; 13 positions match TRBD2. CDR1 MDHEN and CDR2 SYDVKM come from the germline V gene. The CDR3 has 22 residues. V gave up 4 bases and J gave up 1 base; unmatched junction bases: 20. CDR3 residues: CASSSPTGWTSGRAQGTDTQYF. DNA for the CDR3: TGTGCCAGCAGTTCCCCGACAGGGTGGACTAGCGGGAGAGCACAAGGCACAGATACGCAGTATTTT.

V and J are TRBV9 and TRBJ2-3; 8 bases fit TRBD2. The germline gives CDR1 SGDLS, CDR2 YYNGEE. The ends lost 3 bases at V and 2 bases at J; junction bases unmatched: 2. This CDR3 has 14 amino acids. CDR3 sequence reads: CASSGSGTTDTQYF. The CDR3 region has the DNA TGTGCCAGCAGCGGTAGCGGGACCACAGATACGCAGTATTTT.

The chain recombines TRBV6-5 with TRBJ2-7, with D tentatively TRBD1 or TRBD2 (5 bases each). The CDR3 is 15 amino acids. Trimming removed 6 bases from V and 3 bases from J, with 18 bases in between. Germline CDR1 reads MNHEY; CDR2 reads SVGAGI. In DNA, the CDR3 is TGTGCCAGCAGGTACCAACCGGGACCGCTCTACGAGCAGTACTTC. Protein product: CASRYQPGPLYEQYF.

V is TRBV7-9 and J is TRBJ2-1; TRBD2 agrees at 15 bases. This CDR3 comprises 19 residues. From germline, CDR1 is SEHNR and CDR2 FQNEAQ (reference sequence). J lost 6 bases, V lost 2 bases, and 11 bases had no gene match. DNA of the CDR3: TGTGCCAGCAGCTTACCGGGACTAGCGGGAGGCCGCCCCTCCAATGAGCAGTTCTTC. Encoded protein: CASSLPGLAGGRPSNEQFF.

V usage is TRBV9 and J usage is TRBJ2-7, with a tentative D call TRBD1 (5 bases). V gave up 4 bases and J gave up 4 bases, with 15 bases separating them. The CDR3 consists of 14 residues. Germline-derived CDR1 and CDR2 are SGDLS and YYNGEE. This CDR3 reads CASSKDILVYEQYF. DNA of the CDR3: TGTGCCAGCAGCAAGGACATCCTTGTGTACGAGCAGTACTTC.

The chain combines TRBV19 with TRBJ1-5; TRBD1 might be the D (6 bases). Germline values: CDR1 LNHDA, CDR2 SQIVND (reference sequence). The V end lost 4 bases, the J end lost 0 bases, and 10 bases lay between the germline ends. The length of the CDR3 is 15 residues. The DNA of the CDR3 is TGTGCCAGTAGTAACCAGGGGAATAGCAATCAGCCCCAGCATTTT. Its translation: CASSNQGNSNQPQHF.

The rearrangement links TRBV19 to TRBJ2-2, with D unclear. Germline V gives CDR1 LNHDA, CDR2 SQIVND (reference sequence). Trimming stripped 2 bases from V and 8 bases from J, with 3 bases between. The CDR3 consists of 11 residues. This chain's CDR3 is CASSIMGELFF. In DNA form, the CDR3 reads TGTGCCAGTAGTATAATGGGGGAGCTGTTTTTT.

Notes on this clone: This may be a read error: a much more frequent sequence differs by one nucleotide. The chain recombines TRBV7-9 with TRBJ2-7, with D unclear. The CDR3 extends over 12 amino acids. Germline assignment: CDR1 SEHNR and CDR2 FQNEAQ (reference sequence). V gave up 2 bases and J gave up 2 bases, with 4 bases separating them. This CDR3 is CASSLSPYEQYF. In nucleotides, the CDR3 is TGTGCCAGCAGCTTAAGTCCCTACGAGCAGTACTTC. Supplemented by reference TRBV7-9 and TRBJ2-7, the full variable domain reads DTGVSQNPRHKITKRGQNVTFRCDPISEHNRLYWYRQTLGQGPEFLTYFQNEAQLEKSRLLSDRFSAERPKGSFSTLEIQRTEQGDSAMYLCASSLSPYEQYFGPGTRLTVT.

CDR3 bases: TGTGCCAGCAATGGACTCAGTCGGGGAGGGTACAATCAGCCCCAGCATTTT. The encoded protein is CASNGLSRGGYNQPQHF. The genes are TRBV28 and TRBJ1-5; D is unresolved. CDR1 and CDR2 (germline): MDHEN, SYDVKM. The CDR3 extends over 17 amino acids. Trimming left V 7 bases short and J 3 bases short, with 22 bases between.

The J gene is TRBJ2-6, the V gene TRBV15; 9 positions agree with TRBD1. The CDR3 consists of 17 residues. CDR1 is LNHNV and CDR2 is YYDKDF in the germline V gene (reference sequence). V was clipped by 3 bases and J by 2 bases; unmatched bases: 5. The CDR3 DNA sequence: TGTGCCACCAGCAGGCGACAGGGGGTAACTGGGGCCAACGTCCTGACTTTC. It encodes CATSRRQGVTGANVLTF.

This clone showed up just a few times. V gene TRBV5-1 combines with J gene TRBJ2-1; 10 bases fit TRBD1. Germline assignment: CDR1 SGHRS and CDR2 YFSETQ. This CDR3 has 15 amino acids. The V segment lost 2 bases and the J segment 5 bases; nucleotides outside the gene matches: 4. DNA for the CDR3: TGCGCCAGCAGCTTTTACGGGACAGGGGACAATGAGCAGTTCTTC. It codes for CASSFYGTGDNEQFF.

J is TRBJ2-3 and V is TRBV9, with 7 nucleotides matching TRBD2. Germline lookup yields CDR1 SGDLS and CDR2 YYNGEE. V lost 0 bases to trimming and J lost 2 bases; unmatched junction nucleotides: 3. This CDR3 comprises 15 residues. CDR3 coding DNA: TGTGCCAGCAGCGTAGATGCGGGGGTCACAGATACGCAGTATTTT. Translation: CASSVDAGVTDTQYF.

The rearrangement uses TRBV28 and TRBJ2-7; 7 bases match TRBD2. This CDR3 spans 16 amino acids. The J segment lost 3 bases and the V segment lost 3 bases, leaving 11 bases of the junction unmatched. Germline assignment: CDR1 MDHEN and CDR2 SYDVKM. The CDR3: CASSFLGGDPCYEQYF. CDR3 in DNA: TGTGCCAGCAGTTTTTTGGGAGGGGACCCCTGCTACGAGCAGTACTTC.

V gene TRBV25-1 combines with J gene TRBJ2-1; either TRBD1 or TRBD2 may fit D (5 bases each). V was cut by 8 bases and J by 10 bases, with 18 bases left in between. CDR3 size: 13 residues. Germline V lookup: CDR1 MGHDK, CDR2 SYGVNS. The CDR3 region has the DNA TGTGCCAGCGGGAGTTCACTGTGGGGGGAGCAGTTCTTC. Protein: CASGSSLWGEQFF.

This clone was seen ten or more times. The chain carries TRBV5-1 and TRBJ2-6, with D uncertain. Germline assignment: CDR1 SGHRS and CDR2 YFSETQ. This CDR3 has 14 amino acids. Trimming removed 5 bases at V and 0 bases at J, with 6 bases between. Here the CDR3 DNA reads TGCGCCAGCAGGGTCAGCTCTGGGGCCAACGTCCTGACTTTC. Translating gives CASRVSSGANVLTF. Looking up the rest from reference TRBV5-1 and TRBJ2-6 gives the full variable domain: KAGVTQTPRYLIKTRGQQVTLSCSPISGHRSVSWYQQTPGQGLQFLFEYFSETQRNKGNFPGRFSGRQFSNSRSEMNVSTLELGDSALYLCASRVSSGANVLTFGAGSRLTVL.

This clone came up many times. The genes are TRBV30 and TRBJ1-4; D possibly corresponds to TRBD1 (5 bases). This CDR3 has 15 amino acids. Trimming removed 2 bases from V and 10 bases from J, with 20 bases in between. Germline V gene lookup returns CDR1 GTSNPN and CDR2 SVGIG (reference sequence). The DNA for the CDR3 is TGTGCCTGGAGTCTTTCCGGAACCTCAAGGGGAAAACTGTTTTTT. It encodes CAWSLSGTSRGKLFF.

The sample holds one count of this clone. The CDR3 DNA follows: TGTGCCAGCAGTTACGGATCCGGAGAGACCCAGTACTTC. Translating gives CASSYGSGETQYF. The J gene is TRBJ2-5, the V gene TRBV27; unclear D gene. Germline V gives CDR1 MNHEY, CDR2 SMNVEV (reference sequence). V was pared by 4 bases and J by 4 bases, with 10 bases between. The CDR3 is made up of 13 amino acids.

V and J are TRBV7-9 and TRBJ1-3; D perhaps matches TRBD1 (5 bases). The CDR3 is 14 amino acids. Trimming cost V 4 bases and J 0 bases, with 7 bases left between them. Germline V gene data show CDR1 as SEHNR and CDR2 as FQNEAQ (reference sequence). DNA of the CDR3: TGTGCCAGCAGCTCGGGACTCTCTGGAAACACCATATATTTT. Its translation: CASSSGLSGNTIYF. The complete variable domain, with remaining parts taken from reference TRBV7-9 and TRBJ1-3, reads DTGVSQNPRHKITKRGQNVTFRCDPISEHNRLYWYRQTLGQGPEFLTYFQNEAQLEKSRLLSDRFSAERPKGSFSTLEIQRTEQGDSAMYLCASSSGLSGNTIYFGEGSWLTVV.

Here the CDR3 reads CASSLYRDTGELFF. Written as DNA, the CDR3 is TGTGCCAGCAGTTTATACAGGGACACCGGGGAGCTGTTTTTT. This chain links TRBV27 with TRBJ2-2, with a weak D call TRBD1 (6 bases). From germline, CDR1 is MNHEY and CDR2 SMNVEV (reference sequence). Between the trimmed V and J ends, which lost 1 base and 3 bases, there was a span of 6 bases. The CDR3 covers 14 residues.